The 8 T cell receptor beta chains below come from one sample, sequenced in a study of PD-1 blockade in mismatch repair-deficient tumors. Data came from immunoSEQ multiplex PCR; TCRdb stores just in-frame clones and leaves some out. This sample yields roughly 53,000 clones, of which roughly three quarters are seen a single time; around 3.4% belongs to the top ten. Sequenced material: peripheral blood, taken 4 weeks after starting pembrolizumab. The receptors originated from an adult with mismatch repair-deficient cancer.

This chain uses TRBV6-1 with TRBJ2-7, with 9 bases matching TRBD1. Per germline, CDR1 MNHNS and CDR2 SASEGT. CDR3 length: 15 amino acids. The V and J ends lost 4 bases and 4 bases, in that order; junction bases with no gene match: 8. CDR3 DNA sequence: TGTGCCAGCAGTGTCCTACAGGGGGCTGGGTACGAGCAGTACTTC. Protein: CASSVLQGAGYEQYF.

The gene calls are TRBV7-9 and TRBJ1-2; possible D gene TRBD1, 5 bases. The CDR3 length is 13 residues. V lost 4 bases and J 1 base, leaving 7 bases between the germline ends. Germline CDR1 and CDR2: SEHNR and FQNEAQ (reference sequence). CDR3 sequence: CASSWGVNYGYTF. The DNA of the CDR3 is TGTGCCAGCAGCTGGGGGGTTAACTATGGCTACACCTTC. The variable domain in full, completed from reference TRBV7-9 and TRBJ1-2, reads DTGVSQNPRHKITKRGQNVTFRCDPISEHNRLYWYRQTLGQGPEFLTYFQNEAQLEKSRLLSDRFSAERPKGSFSTLEIQRTEQGDSAMYLCASSWGVNYGYTFGSGTRLTVV.

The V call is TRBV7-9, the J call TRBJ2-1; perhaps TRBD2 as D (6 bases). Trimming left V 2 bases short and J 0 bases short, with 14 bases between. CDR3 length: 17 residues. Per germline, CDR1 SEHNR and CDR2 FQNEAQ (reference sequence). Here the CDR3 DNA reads TGTGCCAGCAGCTTAATTCGGGCCGGGAGCTCCTACAATGAGCAGTTCTTC. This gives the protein CASSLIRAGSSYNEQFF.

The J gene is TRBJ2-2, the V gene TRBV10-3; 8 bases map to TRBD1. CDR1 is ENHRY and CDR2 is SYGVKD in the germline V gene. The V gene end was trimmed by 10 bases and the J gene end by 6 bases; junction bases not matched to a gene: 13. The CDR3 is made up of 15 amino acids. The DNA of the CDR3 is TGTGCCACCAGATTAAACGACAGGGGACCCGGGGAGCTGTTTTTT. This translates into CATRLNDRGPGELFF.

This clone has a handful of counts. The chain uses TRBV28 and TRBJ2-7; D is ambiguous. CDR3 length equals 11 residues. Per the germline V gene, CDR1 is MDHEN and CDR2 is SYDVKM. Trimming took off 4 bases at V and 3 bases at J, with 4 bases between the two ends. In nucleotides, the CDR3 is TGTGCCAGCAGTTACCACTACGAGCAGTACTTC. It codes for CASSYHYEQYF.

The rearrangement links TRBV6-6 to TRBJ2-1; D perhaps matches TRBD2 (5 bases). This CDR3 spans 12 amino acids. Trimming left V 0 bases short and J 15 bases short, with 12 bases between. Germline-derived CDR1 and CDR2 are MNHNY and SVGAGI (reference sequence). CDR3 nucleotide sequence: TGTGCCAGCAGTTACTCCCAGGACTGGCTGTTCTTC. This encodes CASSYSQDWLFF.

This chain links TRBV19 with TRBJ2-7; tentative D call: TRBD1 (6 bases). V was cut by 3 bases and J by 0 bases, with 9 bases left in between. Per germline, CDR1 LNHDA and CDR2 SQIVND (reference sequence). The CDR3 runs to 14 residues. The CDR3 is CASSIRTDSYEQYF. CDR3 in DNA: TGTGCCAGTAGTATCAGGACAGACTCCTACGAGCAGTACTTC.

The CDR3 sequence is CASSLSRITYEQYF. The CDR3, as DNA: TGTGCCAGCAGCTTATCAAGGATAACCTACGAGCAGTACTTC. The genes are TRBV7-2 and TRBJ2-7; D ambiguous. Germline lookup yields CDR1 SGHTA and CDR2 FQGNSA. The CDR3 contains 14 residues. Trimming left V 2 bases short and J 2 bases short, with 10 bases between.